This TCR beta chain was identified during a study of T cell repertoires in cytomegalovirus infection. CDR3 length equals 12 residues. V lost 1 base to trimming and J lost 6 bases, with 6 bases between them. Germline assignment: CDR1 SGHTA and CDR2 FQGNSA. A single record per CDR3 protein comes from TCRdb applying MiXCR to the reads. The sample includes some 500,000 distinct CDR3 sequences, over 35% of them seen just once. This clonotype has more than one count but fewer than ten. The antigen remains unidentified. The sequence derives from a human donor in good health (CMV status not recorded). Some clones in this sample may be carry-over from other donors' samples. The chain uses TRBV7-2 and TRBJ1-1; D call uncertain. Material: cultured PBMCs, obtained from culture after CMV antigen stimulation. The CDR3 region has the DNA TGTGCCAGCAGCTTAGAAACAGCTGAAGCTTTCTTT. This codes for CASSLETAEAFF.